The 26 T cell receptor beta chains in this list originate from one sample, sequenced in a study of type 1 and type 2 diabetes patients. Amplification started from genomic DNA. A primer set of 30 forward and 13 reverse primers amplified the CDR3. TCRdb processed the multiplex PCR reads anew with MiXCR; each CDR3 protein has one entry. The data contain 280,000 or so distinct CDR3 sequences, approximately 45% of them singletons. Sequenced input: peripheral blood mononuclear cells (PBMCs). The origin of the receptors is a man aged 18-30 years with type 2 diabetes.

This clonotype has just a few counts. This chain links TRBV7-2 with TRBJ2-5; TRBD2 matches 8 bases. The ends lost 2 bases at V and 2 bases at J; junction bases unmatched: 4. Germline values: CDR1 SGHTA, CDR2 FQGNSA. The CDR3 is 15 amino acids. The CDR3, as DNA: TGTGCCAGCAGCTTAATCGGGAGGGGACAAGAGACCCAGTACTTC. Residues: CASSLIGRGQETQYF.

The V gene is TRBV4-2, the J gene TRBJ1-2, with D uncertain. Germline lookup yields CDR1 LGHNA and CDR2 YNFKEQ. This CDR3 has 15 residues. The V gene lost 0 bases and the J gene lost 0 bases, with 8 bases spanning the gap. The CDR3 is CASSQEGGANYGYTF. The CDR3 coding sequence is TGTGCCAGCAGCCAAGAAGGTGGGGCTAACTATGGCTACACCTTC.

The chain uses TRBV27 and TRBJ2-5, with a possible D match to TRBD1 (6 bases). The tail of the sequence fits TRBJ2-3 better, so the J call may be wrong. This CDR3 is built from 13 residues. Germline-derived CDR1 and CDR2 are MNHEY and SMNVEV (reference sequence). CDR3 in amino acids: CASKGTGLNTQYF. The CDR3 nucleotides read TGTGCCAGCAAGGGTACAGGGTTAAATACGCAGTATTTT.

Only a few counts were recorded for this clonotype. The rearrangement links TRBV12-3 or TRBV12-4 to TRBJ1-2, with a possible D match to TRBD1 (5 bases). V dropped 3 bases and J dropped 1 base, with 12 bases sitting between them. CDR3 size: 15 residues. CDR3 in amino acids: CASSLGRDRNYGYTF. The CDR3 coding sequence is TGTGCCAGCAGTTTGGGACGAGACCGTAACTATGGCTACACCTTC.

V usage is TRBV4-3 and J usage is TRBJ2-5; 11 nucleotides match TRBD2. The J call may be mistaken, given a closer DNA end match to TRBJ2-1. This CDR3 spans 18 amino acids. From germline, CDR1 is LGHNA and CDR2 YSLEER. CDR3 sequence: CASSQGASGGNSYNEQFF. The DNA for the CDR3 is TGCGCCAGCAGCCAAGGAGCTAGCGGGGGGAACTCCTACAATGAGCAGTTCTTC.

This chain connects TRBV19 to TRBJ2-6; D may be TRBD1 (5 bases). There are 15 residues in the CDR3. Germline CDR1 LNHDA, CDR2 SQIVND (reference sequence). Trimming removed 9 bases at V and 0 bases at J, with 12 bases between. The CDR3 DNA is TGTGCCAGCAGGGCAGGCGTCTCTGGGGCCAACGTCCTGACTTTC. Translated: CASRAGVSGANVLTF.

V and J are TRBV7-2 and TRBJ1-1; D call uncertain. V was pared by 5 bases and J by 6 bases, with 16 bases between. The CDR3 covers 14 residues. CDR1 SGHTA and CDR2 FQGNSA come from the germline V gene. In DNA, the CDR3 is TGTGCCAGCAGCCCTCGTACTAGCGGCGCTGAAGCTTTCTTT. It encodes CASSPRTSGAEAFF.

The chain employs TRBV2 and TRBJ1-1; 9 positions agree with TRBD1. This CDR3 spans 14 amino acids. With 9 bases clipped from V and 4 bases from J, the junction kept 9 bases outside the gene matches. The germline CDR1 and CDR2 sequences are SNHLY and FYNNEI. The CDR3 nucleotides read TGTGCCAGTAGTATTCGACAGGGGGGCACTGAAGCTTTCTTT. This translates into CASSIRQGGTEAFF.

This clonotype showed up many times. The chain uses TRBV10-3 and TRBJ2-3; D is unresolved. Germline CDR1 ENHRY, CDR2 SYGVKD. Trimming pared 0 bases from V and 10 bases from J, leaving 8 bases between. The CDR3 is made up of 12 amino acids. The CDR3 sequence: CAISESLDPQYF. The DNA of the CDR3 is TGTGCCATCAGTGAGTCGTTGGACCCGCAGTATTTT.

This rearrangement joins TRBV14 to TRBJ2-5, with D unresolved. The ends were cut back, 1 base at V and 2 bases at J, with 5 bases in the middle. CDR3 length: 13 residues. Germline V gene sequence: CDR1 SGHDN, CDR2 FVKESK. The CDR3 coding sequence is TGTGCCAGCAGCCAAGTCAGGCAAGAGACCCAGTACTTC. Translating it yields CASSQVRQETQYF.

The chain joins TRBV19 to TRBJ1-2; possible D gene TRBD1, 6 bases. Trimming removed 3 bases at V and 8 bases at J, with 13 bases between. CDR3 length: 13 residues. Germline CDR1 LNHDA, CDR2 SQIVND (reference sequence). This CDR3 reads CASSIQAGDGYTF. DNA of the CDR3: TGTGCCAGTAGTATTCAGGCAGGGGACGGCTACACCTTC.

The CDR3 DNA reads as TGTGCCAGCAGTTACGGTGACAGGTCCTCCTACGAGCAGTACTTC. Amino acid sequence: CASSYGDRSSYEQYF. V usage is TRBV6-6 and J usage is TRBJ2-7; possible D gene TRBD1, 6 bases. Trimming cost V 2 bases and J 0 bases, with 11 bases left between them. CDR1 MNHNY and CDR2 SVGAGI come from the germline V gene (reference sequence). This CDR3 is 15 amino acids long.

This clonotype was counted at least ten times. The chain recombines TRBV7-3 with TRBJ1-1; no definite D call. This CDR3 is built from 13 residues. From germline, CDR1 is SGHTA and CDR2 FQGTGA. Trimming took 6 bases from V and 1 from J, leaving 9 bases between them. The CDR3 region is CASSLSGNTEAFF. The CDR3 DNA sequence: TGTGCCAGCAGTTTATCCGGGAACACTGAAGCTTTCTTT.

The sample holds a few counts of this clonotype. This chain connects TRBV19 to TRBJ2-7; TRBD2 matches 13 bases. This CDR3 is 16 amino acids long. Germline V gives CDR1 LNHDA, CDR2 SQIVND (reference sequence). V trimming: 5 bases; J trimming: 6 bases; junction bases outside the gene matches: 10. CDR3 region: CASSLGLAGVNGEQYF. CDR3 coding DNA: TGTGCCAGTAGTCTCGGACTAGCGGGAGTTAACGGCGAGCAGTACTTC.

The chain joins TRBV9 to TRBJ1-6, with a possible D match to TRBD1 (6 bases). This CDR3 has 15 residues. Germline CDR1 SGDLS, CDR2 YYNGEE. V lost 2 bases and J 8 bases, leaving 14 bases between the germline ends. The CDR3 loop is CASSVMDRSHSPLHF. The CDR3 DNA sequence: TGTGCCAGCAGCGTTATGGACAGAAGTCATTCACCCCTCCACTTT.

This rearrangement joins TRBV6-6 to TRBJ1-6, with D tentatively TRBD1 (5 bases). The CDR3 sequence is 17 residues long. Germline CDR1 reads MNHNY; CDR2 reads SVGAGI (reference sequence). Trimming left V 3 bases short and J 5 bases short, with 17 bases between. The CDR3 nucleotides are TGTGCCAGCAGTTATTTCTCCGACAGCCTTGATAATTCACCCCTCCACTTT. Translation gives CASSYFSDSLDNSPLHF.

This clonotype was counted only a few times. The rearrangement joins TRBV7-3 to TRBJ1-1; the D is unclear. CDR3 length equals 13 residues. V lost 5 bases, J lost 4 bases, and 11 bases lay in between. From germline, CDR1 is SGHTA and CDR2 FQGTGA. The DNA for the CDR3 is TGTGCCAGCAGCCTGGACGATACCACTGAAGCTTTCTTT. As protein: CASSLDDTTEAFF.

The chain couples TRBV2 to TRBJ2-2, with D perhaps matching TRBD1 (5 bases). The CDR3 runs 16 residues. V gave up 3 bases and J gave up 5 bases, with 16 bases separating them. Germline V gene data show CDR1 as SNHLY and CDR2 as FYNNEI. CDR3 sequence: CASSDWQGGETGELFF. The CDR3 bases are TGTGCCAGCAGTGACTGGCAGGGTGGAGAGACCGGGGAGCTGTTTTTT.

Written as DNA, the CDR3 is TGTGCCAGCAGCTTAGCGCTAACAGCGGTCTTAACTGGCTACACCTTC. Protein product: CASSLALTAVLTGYTF. The chain carries TRBV7-9 and TRBJ1-2; D gene ambiguous. With 0 bases removed from V and 7 bases from J, the gap between germline ends came to 18 bases. This CDR3 is 16 amino acids long. CDR1 and CDR2 from the germline V gene are SEHNR and FQNEAQ (reference sequence).

This chain uses TRBV9 with TRBJ2-1, with 9 bases that match TRBD2. This CDR3 has 17 amino acids. V shed 0 bases, J shed 0 bases, and the junction held 4 bases outside the gene matches. Per germline, CDR1 SGDLS and CDR2 YYNGEE. The CDR3 DNA reads as TGTGCCAGCAGCGTAGCGATTAGCGGGAGCTCCTACAATGAGCAGTTCTTC. This gives the protein CASSVAISGSSYNEQFF.

In this sample, this clonotype turned up a few times. The chain combines TRBV12-5 with TRBJ1-2, with D hard to call. This CDR3 contains 14 residues. Trimming removed 3 bases at V and 2 bases at J, with 10 bases between. The germline V gene has CDR1 LGHNT and CDR2 FRNRAP. CDR3 coding DNA: TGTGCTAGTGGTTTTGGTCCGGCAAACTATGGCTACACCTTC. This sequence encodes CASGFGPANYGYTF.

This rearrangement joins TRBV3-1 to TRBJ2-2; D gene uncertain. The CDR3 extends over 12 amino acids. Germline assignment: CDR1 LGHDT and CDR2 YNNKEL (reference sequence). Trimming stripped 5 bases from V and 6 bases from J, with 7 bases between. In DNA form, the CDR3 reads TGTGCCAGCAGCGAAGCCCCCGGGGAGCTGTTTTTT. Translated, it gives CASSEAPGELFF.

This clonotype has only a few counts. This rearrangement joins TRBV6-6 to TRBJ2-7; possibly TRBD1 or TRBD2 for D (6 bases each). Germline CDR1 MNHNY, CDR2 SVGAGI (reference sequence). Between the trimmed V and J ends, which lost 2 bases and 5 bases, there was a span of 10 bases. This CDR3 spans 13 amino acids. The CDR3 is CASSYRGENEQYF. In nucleotides, the CDR3 is TGTGCCAGCAGTTACAGGGGGGAAAACGAGCAGTACTTC.

The table lists this clonotype with a count of one. The chain is built from TRBV4-2 and TRBJ2-5, with TRBD2 matching over 8 bases. The DNA end lines up better with TRBJ2-1; the J call may be wrong. Looked up from germline, CDR1 is LGHNA and CDR2 is YNFKEQ. The CDR3 contains 12 residues. The CDR3 DNA sequence: TGTGCCAGCAGCCAAGAAGCGGGGGTGCAGTTCTTC. Its translation is CASSQEAGVQFF.

Ten or more counts support this clonotype. The V call is TRBV10-3, the J call TRBJ2-5; TRBD2 aligns across 7 bases. CDR3 length: 13 amino acids. Germline V lookup: CDR1 ENHRY, CDR2 SYGVKD. The J segment lost 4 bases and the V segment lost 1 base, leaving 0 bases of the junction unmatched. The CDR3: CAISELAGETQYF. The CDR3 region has the DNA TGTGCCATCAGTGAGTTAGCGGGAGAGACCCAGTACTTC.

This clonotype was found a few times. This rearrangement joins TRBV6-6 to TRBJ2-1; D uncertain. CDR3 length: 13 amino acids. Trimming pared 6 bases from V and 9 bases from J, leaving 15 bases between. Germline V gene lookup returns CDR1 MNHNY and CDR2 SVGAGI (reference sequence). CDR3 region: CASSPRSRGEQFF. In DNA, the CDR3 is TGTGCCAGCAGCCCCCGATCGAGAGGTGAGCAGTTCTTC.